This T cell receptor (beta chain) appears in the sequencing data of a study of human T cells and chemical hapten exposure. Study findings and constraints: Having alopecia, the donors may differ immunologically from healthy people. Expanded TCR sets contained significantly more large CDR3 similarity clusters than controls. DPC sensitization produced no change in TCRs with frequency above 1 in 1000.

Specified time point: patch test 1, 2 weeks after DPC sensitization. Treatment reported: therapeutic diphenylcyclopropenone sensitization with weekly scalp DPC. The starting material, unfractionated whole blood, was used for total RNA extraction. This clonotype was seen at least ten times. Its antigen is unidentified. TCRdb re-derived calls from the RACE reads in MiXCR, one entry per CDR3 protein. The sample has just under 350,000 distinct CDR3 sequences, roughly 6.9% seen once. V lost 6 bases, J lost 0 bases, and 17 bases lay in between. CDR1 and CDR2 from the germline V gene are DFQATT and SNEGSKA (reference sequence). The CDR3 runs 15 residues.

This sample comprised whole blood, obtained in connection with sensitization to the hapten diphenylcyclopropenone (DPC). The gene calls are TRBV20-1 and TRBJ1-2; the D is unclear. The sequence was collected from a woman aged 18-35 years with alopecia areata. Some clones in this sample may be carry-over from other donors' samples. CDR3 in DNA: TGCAGTGCCGACCCCCAGCGGCGAGCTAACTATGGCTACACCTTC. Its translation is CSADPQRRANYGYTF.